This T cell receptor beta chain comes out of a study of cytomegalovirus exposure and HLA in healthy donors. Study results and caveats: Within an earlier analysis, most TCR beta V segments proved productive either about 90% or about 30% of the time.

The PCR ran on 60 Vbeta and 13 Jbeta primers. Using immunoSEQ multiplex PCR, the repertoire was profiled, and TCRdb retains in-frame clones only, with some absent. The sample consists of approximately 160,000 clones, roughly three quarters of them appearing once. The CDR3 is made up of 14 amino acids. Germline trimming cut 0 bases from V and 4 bases from J; bases unmatched to any gene: 0. Germline loops: CDR1 SNHLY, CDR2 FYNNEI. With regard to this clone: Antigen unknown.

The source material was PBMCs. The chain combines TRBV2 with TRBJ2-1; 7 bases match TRBD1. The source is a male donor in good health and CMV-seropositive. The CDR3 DNA reads TGTGCCAGCAGTGAAGCGGGACAGTACAATGAGCAGTTCTTC. It is translated as CASSEAGQYNEQFF.